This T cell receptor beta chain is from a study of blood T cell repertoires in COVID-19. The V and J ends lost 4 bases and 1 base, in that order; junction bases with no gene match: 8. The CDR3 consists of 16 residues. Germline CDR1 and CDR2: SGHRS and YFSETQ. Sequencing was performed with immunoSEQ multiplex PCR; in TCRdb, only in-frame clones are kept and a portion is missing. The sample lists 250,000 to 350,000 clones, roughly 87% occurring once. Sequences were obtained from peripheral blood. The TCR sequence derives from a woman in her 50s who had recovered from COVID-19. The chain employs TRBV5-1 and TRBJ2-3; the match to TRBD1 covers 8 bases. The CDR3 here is CASSRLQGVGTDTQYF. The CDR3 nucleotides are TGCGCCAGCAGCCGTCTACAGGGGGTGGGCACAGATACGCAGTATTTT. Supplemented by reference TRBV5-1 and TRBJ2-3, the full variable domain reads KAGVTQTPRYLIKTRGQQVTLSCSPISGHRSVSWYQQTPGQGLQFLFEYFSETQRNKGNFPGRFSGRQFSNSRSEMNVSTLELGDSALYLCASSRLQGVGTDTQYFGPGTRLTVL.